This TCR beta chain appears in the sequencing data of a study of response to subunit inactivated influenza vaccine. TCRdb reanalysed the RT-PCR reads using MiXCR and keeps one entry per CDR3 protein. The sample records about 650,000 distinct CDR3 sequences, approximately 14% being singletons. Overall study results and limits: Authors suggested each seasonal flu vaccination may recruit only limited numbers of new T cells.

Ten or more counts support this clonotype. What it recognizes is unknown. The receptor was derived from a man between 50 and 59 years old who received an inactivated influenza vaccine. Sequenced material: PBMCs from blood, taken roughly 12 days after vaccination.

Here the CDR3 DNA reads TGTGCCAGCAGCTTACAGGGGAGGGGCACTGAAGCTTTCTTT. Its translation is CASSLQGRGTEAFF. The V call is TRBV7-9, the J call TRBJ1-1, with D possibly matching TRBD1 (6 bases). The CDR3 has 14 residues. V was cut by 2 bases and J by 4 bases, with 11 bases left in between. Germline lookup yields CDR1 SEHNR and CDR2 FQNEAQ (reference sequence).